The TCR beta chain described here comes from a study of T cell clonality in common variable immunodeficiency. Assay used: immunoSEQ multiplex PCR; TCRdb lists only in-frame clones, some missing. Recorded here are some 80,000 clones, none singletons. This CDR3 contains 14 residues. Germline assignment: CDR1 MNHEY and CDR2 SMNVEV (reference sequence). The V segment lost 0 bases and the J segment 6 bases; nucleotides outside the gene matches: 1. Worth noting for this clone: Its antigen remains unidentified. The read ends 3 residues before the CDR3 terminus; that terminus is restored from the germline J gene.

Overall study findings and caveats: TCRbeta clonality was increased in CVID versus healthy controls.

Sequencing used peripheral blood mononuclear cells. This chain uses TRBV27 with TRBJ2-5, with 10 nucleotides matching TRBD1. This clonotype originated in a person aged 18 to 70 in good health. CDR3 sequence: CASSLSTGGKTQYF. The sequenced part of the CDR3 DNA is TGTGCCAGCAGTTTATCGACAGGGGGCAAGACC.